This T cell receptor beta chain was identified during a study of blood T cell repertoires in COVID-19. Study-level background: Both acute and convalescent COVID-19 samples were obtained from the United States, Italy and Spain. Sample material is recorded as cDNA or gDNA derived from T cells, B-cell-depleted T cells, or PBMCs.

Authors' analysis steps: Counts of nucleated cells, estimated from reference gene primer amplification, were obtained. This table comes from immunoSEQ multiplex PCR, and its TCRdb copy is limited to in-frame clones, with some not included. That table furnishes V, J and clone size, whereas the DNA furnished D and trimming. The repertoire has approximately 230,000 clones, about 85% of them found once; the top ten carry roughly 3%. Germline V gene sequence: CDR1 SEHNR, CDR2 FQNEAQ (reference sequence). V was clipped by 5 bases and J by 1 base; unmatched bases: 9. The CDR3 is 16 residues long. Sequenced sample: peripheral blood. The TCR comes from a man between 18 and 29 years old with active or convalescent COVID-19. The genes are TRBV7-9 and TRBJ2-7; 9 positions match TRBD2. The CDR3 nucleotides are TGTGCCAGCAGCGTCCTAAGCGGGGGGACTTCCTACGAGCAGTACTTC. Translating gives CASSVLSGGTSYEQYF. Filled out from reference TRBV7-9 and TRBJ2-7, the complete variable domain reads DTGVSQNPRHKITKRGQNVTFRCDPISEHNRLYWYRQTLGQGPEFLTYFQNEAQLEKSRLLSDRFSAERPKGSFSTLEIQRTEQGDSAMYLCASSVLSGGTSYEQYFGPGTRLTVT.